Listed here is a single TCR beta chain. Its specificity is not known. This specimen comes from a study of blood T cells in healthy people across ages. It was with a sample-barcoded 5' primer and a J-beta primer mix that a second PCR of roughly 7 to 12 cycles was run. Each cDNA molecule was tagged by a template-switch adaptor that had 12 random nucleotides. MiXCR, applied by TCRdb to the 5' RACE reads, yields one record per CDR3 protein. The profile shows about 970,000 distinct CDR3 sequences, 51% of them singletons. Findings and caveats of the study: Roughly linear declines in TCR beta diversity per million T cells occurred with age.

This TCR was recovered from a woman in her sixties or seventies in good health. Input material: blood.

The DNA of the CDR3 is TGTGCCAGCAGCTTATTTTCTAGTACCCAAAGCTCCTACAATGAGCAGTTCTTC. Translation gives CASSLFSSTQSSYNEQFF. The chain recombines TRBV7-9 with TRBJ2-1, with D unclear. This CDR3 contains 18 residues. Germline lookup yields CDR1 SEHNR and CDR2 FQNEAQ (reference sequence). Trimming pared 2 bases from V and 0 bases from J, leaving 17 bases between.